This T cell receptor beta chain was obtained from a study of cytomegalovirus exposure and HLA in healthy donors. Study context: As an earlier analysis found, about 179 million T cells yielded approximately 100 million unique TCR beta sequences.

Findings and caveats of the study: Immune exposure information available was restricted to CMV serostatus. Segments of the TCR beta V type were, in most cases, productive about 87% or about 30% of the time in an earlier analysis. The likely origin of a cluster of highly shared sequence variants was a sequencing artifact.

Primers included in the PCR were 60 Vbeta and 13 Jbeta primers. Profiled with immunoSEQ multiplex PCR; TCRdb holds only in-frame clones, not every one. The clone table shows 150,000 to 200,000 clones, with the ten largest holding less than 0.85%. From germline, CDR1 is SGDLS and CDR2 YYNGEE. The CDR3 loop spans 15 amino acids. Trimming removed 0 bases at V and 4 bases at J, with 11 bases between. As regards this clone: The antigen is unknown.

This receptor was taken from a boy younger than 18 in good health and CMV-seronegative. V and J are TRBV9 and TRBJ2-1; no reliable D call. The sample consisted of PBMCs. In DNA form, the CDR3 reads TGTGCCAGCAGCGTAGTCCCAGGCCAATACAATGAGCAGTTCTTC. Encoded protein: CASSVVPGQYNEQFF.